The 22 T cell receptor beta chains below come from one sample, sequenced in a study of blood T cell repertoires in COVID-19. Sequenced by immunoSEQ multiplex PCR; TCRdb stores in-frame clones only, minus some. Counted here are about 260,000 clones, around 84% occurring once; the ten biggest clones make up around 5%. The sequenced material came from peripheral blood. The receptors stem from a woman aged 60-70 years with COVID-19, enrolled during active disease.

The J gene is TRBJ1-5, the V gene TRBV27; D might be TRBD1 (6 bases). V lost 3 bases and J lost 6, with 12 bases in between. The CDR3 is made up of 14 amino acids. Germline V gives CDR1 MNHEY, CDR2 SMNVEV (reference sequence). In DNA form, the CDR3 reads TGTGCCAGCAGTTTTGAAGGGGGACGTCAGCCCCAGCATTTT. This translates into CASSFEGGRQPQHF.

The chain employs TRBV5-1 and TRBJ2-2, with 11 bases fitting TRBD2. V was pared by 4 bases and J by 5 bases, with 7 bases of the junction left unmatched. Germline CDR1 reads SGHRS; CDR2 reads YFSETQ. The CDR3 extends over 16 amino acids. CDR3 loop: CASSRTVAGGTGELFF. CDR3 bases: TGCGCCAGCAGCAGGACGGTAGCGGGAGGGACCGGGGAGCTGTTTTTT.

On this clone: Other nucleotide sequences in the sample specify the same CDR3. The chain links TRBV27 to TRBJ1-5; 9 bases match TRBD1. The CDR3 runs 13 residues. V was clipped by 6 bases and J by 4 bases; unmatched bases: 1. CDR1 and CDR2 (germline): MNHEY, SMNVEV (reference sequence). CDR3 sequence reads: CASRTGGNQPQHF. The DNA of the CDR3 is TGTGCCAGCAGGACAGGGGGGAATCAGCCCCAGCATTTT.

The gene calls are TRBV3-1 (or the pseudogene TRBV3-2) and TRBJ2-1, with 7 bases fitting TRBD2. The CDR3 loop spans 16 amino acids. J was trimmed by 6 bases and V by 4 bases; bases with no gene match: 12. CDR1 is LGHDT, CDR2 YNNKEL, per germline (reference sequence). The CDR3 loop reads CASSPRFSGLGNEQFF. CDR3 nucleotide sequence: TGTGCCAGCAGCCCTCGTTTTAGCGGGTTAGGCAATGAGCAGTTCTTC.

This chain joins TRBV28 and TRBJ1-6; 7 nucleotides agree with TRBD1. The CDR3 loop spans 13 amino acids. The germline V gene encodes CDR1 MDHEN and CDR2 SYDVKM. V lost 6 bases to trimming and J lost 9 bases; unmatched junction nucleotides: 5. In DNA, the CDR3 is TGTGCCAGCAGGACAGGGATCGGTTCACCCCTCCACTTT. Its translation is CASRTGIGSPLHF.

As regards this clone: At the DNA level, this CDR3 is encoded by other sequences in the same sample as well. CDR3 nucleotides: TGTGCCAGCAGTGAGTCCGGGGGGGACAATCAGCCCCAGCATTTT. Its protein product is CASSESGGDNQPQHF. This chain uses TRBV6-1 with TRBJ1-5; a weak D match, TRBD1 (5 bases). Germline assignment: CDR1 MNHNS and CDR2 SASEGT. The CDR3 contains 15 residues. Trimming removed 3 bases from V and 3 bases from J, with 12 bases in between.

The chain uses TRBV6-1 and TRBJ1-5; 9 bases fit TRBD1. CDR1 and CDR2 (germline): MNHNS, SASEGT. CDR3 length: 22 amino acids. J was trimmed by 0 bases and V by 2 bases; bases with no gene match: 20. The CDR3 region is CASSEIGSVDRGYHYSNQPQHF. The CDR3, as DNA: TGTGCCAGCAGTGAAATTGGCTCTGTGGACAGGGGCTACCATTATAGCAATCAGCCCCAGCATTTT.

The chain recombines TRBV7-3 with TRBJ2-1, with 8 positions matching TRBD2. The V and J ends lost 5 bases and 5 bases, in that order; junction bases with no gene match: 8. Germline CDR1 SGHTA, CDR2 FQGTGA. The CDR3 covers 15 residues. The CDR3 loop is CASSPSGLVDNEQFF. CDR3 nucleotides: TGTGCCAGCAGCCCCTCGGGACTAGTGGACAATGAGCAGTTCTTC.

This chain links TRBV6-6 with TRBJ2-1, with 9 bases matching TRBD2. V was clipped by 6 bases and J by 7 bases; unmatched bases: 13. The CDR3 runs 16 residues. CDR1 is MNHNY and CDR2 is SVGAGI in the germline V gene (reference sequence). CDR3 amino acids: CASRRLRSGSRNEQFF. The CDR3 DNA follows: TGTGCCAGCAGAAGACTACGTAGCGGGAGTAGGAATGAGCAGTTCTTC.

V is TRBV15 and J is TRBJ2-3, with 10 bases fitting TRBD2. J was trimmed by 5 bases and V by 0 bases; bases with no gene match: 5. This CDR3 contains 16 residues. Germline V gene data show CDR1 as LNHNV and CDR2 as YYDKDF (reference sequence). CDR3 coding DNA: TGTGCCACCAGCAGAGAGCTAGCGGGAGTGATAGATACGCAGTATTTT. Its translation is CATSRELAGVIDTQYF.

This rearrangement joins TRBV27 to TRBJ1-3; a possible D gene is TRBD1 (6 bases). This CDR3 comprises 13 residues. CDR1 is MNHEY and CDR2 is SMNVEV in the germline V gene (reference sequence). V lost 6 bases to trimming and J lost 11 bases, with 17 bases between them. CDR3 protein: CASSPFVGGPIYF. The CDR3 coding sequence is TGTGCCAGCAGCCCCTTCGTCGGGGGGCCCATATATTTT.

The rearrangement joins TRBV27 to TRBJ2-1, with 9 bases fitting TRBD1. This CDR3 has 13 residues. The V and J ends lost 5 bases and 10 bases, in that order; junction bases with no gene match: 6. Germline-derived CDR1 and CDR2 are MNHEY and SMNVEV (reference sequence). In nucleotides, the CDR3 is TGTGCCAGCAGTCCCGGACAGGGGTTCGAGCAGTTCTTC. This encodes CASSPGQGFEQFF.

This clone was counted between two and nine times. This chain joins TRBV5-1 and TRBJ2-2; TRBD1 matches 7 bases. The CDR3 sequence is 14 residues long. Germline CDR1 reads SGHRS; CDR2 reads YFSETQ. V trimming: 7 bases; J trimming: 7 bases; junction bases outside the gene matches: 10. CDR3 DNA: TGCGCCAGCGCTCGGGACAGCTTGGACGGGGAGCTGTTTTTT. It is translated as CASARDSLDGELFF.

This clone occurred once. This chain joins TRBV5-1 and TRBJ1-6, with D hard to call. The CDR3 covers 16 residues. Per the germline V gene, CDR1 is SGHRS and CDR2 is YFSETQ. The germline V and J ends were trimmed by 5 bases and 3 bases, with 15 bases remaining between them. CDR3 amino acids: CASSPTRQRYNSPLHF. CDR3 DNA sequence: TGCGCCAGCAGTCCTACCAGACAACGCTATAATTCACCCCTCCACTTT.

The V and J genes are TRBV11-2 and TRBJ2-1, with D possibly matching TRBD2 (6 bases). Germline-derived CDR1 and CDR2 are SGHAT and FQNNGV. The germline V and J ends were trimmed by 2 bases and 0 bases, with 14 bases remaining between them. This CDR3 spans 17 amino acids. This CDR3 is CASSLMMAGSSYNEQFF. For the CDR3, the DNA is TGTGCCAGCAGCTTAATGATGGCGGGGAGCTCCTACAATGAGCAGTTCTTC.

V usage is TRBV13 and J usage is TRBJ1-1, with 8 bases lining up with TRBD1. The CDR3 length is 15 residues. From germline, CDR1 is PRHDT and CDR2 FYEKMQ (reference sequence). The V gene end was trimmed by 4 bases and the J gene end by 1 base; junction bases not matched to a gene: 5. CDR3 in DNA: TGTGCCAGCAGCTCCCGGACAGGGAAGAACACTGAAGCTTTCTTT. Translated: CASSSRTGKNTEAFF.

This clone has a single count. The V gene is TRBV7-2, the J gene TRBJ2-3, with 10 bases lining up with TRBD2. The CDR3 is 16 amino acids. Germline V CDR1 and CDR2: SGHTA, FQGNSA. The V and J ends lost 5 bases and 5 bases, in that order; junction bases with no gene match: 10. CDR3 in amino acids: CASSLTSGKGGDTQYF. In DNA, the CDR3 is TGTGCCAGCAGCCTAACTAGCGGGAAGGGTGGAGATACGCAGTATTTT.

V is TRBV7-8 and J is TRBJ1-1, with D unclear. The germline V and J ends were trimmed by 0 bases and 5 bases, with 7 bases remaining between them. CDR1 is SGHVS, CDR2 FQNEAQ, per germline. The CDR3 extends over 13 amino acids. CDR3 nucleotide sequence: TGTGCCAGCAGCTTAGCGCCGAGGACTGAAGCTTTCTTT. Residues: CASSLAPRTEAFF.

The CDR3 spells CASSFLAGGAGNTIYF. DNA for the CDR3: TGTGCCAGCAGCTTTCTCGCGGGGGGTGCTGGAAACACCATATATTTT. This chain links TRBV11-2 with TRBJ1-3, with D maybe TRBD1 (5 bases). This CDR3 is 16 amino acids long. The germline gives CDR1 SGHAT, CDR2 FQNNGV. Trimming pared 3 bases from V and 2 bases from J, leaving 14 bases between. Complete variable domain (other parts from reference TRBV11-2 and TRBJ1-3): EAGVAQSPRYKIIEKRQSVAFWCNPISGHATLYWYQQILGQGPKLLIQFQNNGVVDDSQLPKDRFSAERLKGVDSTLKIQPAKLEDSAVYLCASSFLAGGAGNTIYFGEGSWLTVV.

The CDR3 spells CAWSVLVGQGRTGELFF. CDR3 nucleotide sequence: TGTGCCTGGAGTGTACTCGTAGGACAGGGGAGAACCGGGGAGCTGTTTTTT. The V and J genes are TRBV30 and TRBJ2-2; 9 nucleotides match TRBD1. The CDR3 is made up of 17 amino acids. The germline V gene has CDR1 GTSNPN and CDR2 SVGIG (reference sequence). V trimming: 0 bases; J trimming: 5 bases; junction bases outside the gene matches: 10.

The chain carries TRBV20-1 and TRBJ2-7; 10 bases match TRBD2. CDR1 and CDR2 (germline): DFQATT, SNEGSKA (reference sequence). V lost 3 bases to trimming and J lost 1 base; unmatched junction nucleotides: 6. The CDR3 has 15 amino acids. The CDR3 spells CSASKAGGLSYEQYF. As DNA, the CDR3 is TGCAGTGCTAGTAAAGCGGGAGGGTTGTCCTACGAGCAGTACTTC.

V gene TRBV5-1 combines with J gene TRBJ1-6; 7 nucleotides line up with TRBD1. In germline, CDR1 is SGHRS, CDR2 YFSETQ. The CDR3 has 16 residues. The V segment lost 0 bases and the J segment 6 bases; nucleotides outside the gene matches: 6. CDR3: CASSLGTGAGNSPLHF. The CDR3 DNA is TGCGCCAGCAGCTTGGGCACAGGGGCAGGTAATTCACCCCTCCACTTT.